This T cell receptor (beta chain) was captured by sequencing in a study of Ad26.COV2.S vaccination and SARS-CoV-2 variants. Clones were read by immunoSEQ multiplex PCR, and TCRdb kept only the in-frame ones, dropping some. The table has some 320,000 clones, 85% seen once. The sample's treatment: roughly 20 received Ad26.COV2.S at low or high dose, single or two shots; five or six received placebo; per-sample allocation not given. Collection of samples fell on day 63 after the first vaccine or placebo injection. For this clone: The sample carries other DNA sequences with the same CDR3.

Germline CDR1 reads SGDLS; CDR2 reads YYNGEE. The CDR3 spans 14 residues. Trimming took 0 bases from V and 7 from J, leaving 8 bases between them. This chain links TRBV9 with TRBJ1-6, with a possible D match to TRBD1 (6 bases). The sample in question was peripheral blood, obtained in a trial of Ad26.COV2.S vaccine versus placebo. The receptor was derived from a person between 18 and 65 years old who received the Ad26.COV2.S COVID-19 vaccine or a placebo. CDR3 sequence reads: CASSVEGGNSPLHF. The CDR3 bases are TGTGCCAGCAGCGTAGAGGGGGGAAATTCACCCCTCCACTTT. Looking up the rest from reference TRBV9 and TRBJ1-6 gives the full variable domain: DSGVTQTPKHLITATGQRVTLRCSPRSGDLSVYWYQQSLDQGLQFLIQYYNGEERAKGNILERFSAQQFPDLHSELNLSSLELGDSALYFCASSVEGGNSPLHFGNGTRLTVT.